The present T cell receptor beta chain was sequenced within a study of human T cells and chemical hapten exposure (dated by TCRdb to the early 2020s). Concerning the study at large: For sensitization, 2% DPC in acetone was applied to an approximately 2 cm by approximately 2 cm area of upper inner arm skin. The mostly female patient cohort included alopecia areata with under or over 50% scalp involvement, alopecia totalis and alopecia universalis. Libraries were pooled for sequencing, and variation in per-sample TCR yields was attributed mainly to small differences in library volumes within the pool. Patient blood was sampled pre-sensitization (week 0) and at 2, 6 and about 24 weeks after DPC sensitization. Patch testing on the upper back used Finn chambers containing 0.01% DPC, with scoring done after 6 days according to International Contact Dermatitis Research Group standards. In alopecia patients, the study followed how the peripheral blood TCR repertoire changed in vivo over primary and secondary sensitization to diphenylcyclopropenone (DPC), a hapten. Throughout the roughly 26-week study period, patients were also given weekly therapeutic DPC doses on the scalp. Blood for TCR sequencing was provided by twenty-nine alopecia patients at one to four time points (pre-sensitization, 2, 6 and 24 weeks). Summary of the overall study and its limitations: After repeated subsampling, changes were observed in the strength of the expansion versus patch-test correlation and in the threshold at which the correlation became significant. Because all patients had alopecia, a presumed autoimmune disease, the immune response of the patients might differ from that of healthy individuals. DPC sensitization did not change how many TCRs were above 1 in 1000 frequency, and no evidence was found of alterations in global repertoire structure. Expanded TCRs formed significantly more large CDR3 similarity clusters than pre-sensitization or healthy control sets, consistent with antigen-driven responses. The number of PT1 expanded TCRs positively correlated with patch test score, significant at thresholds 8, 16 and 32 but not 4.

This clonotype was found many times. The antigen this receptor binds is unknown. There are no base qualities to consult, and no much larger clone falls within one base. CDR1 MGHDK and CDR2 SYGVNS were looked up in the germline V gene. A distance of 11 bases separates the germline ends of V and J, which lose 4 bases and 5 bases respectively. The CDR3 covers 13 residues, taking in both the cysteine and the phenylalanine. Left in the record is the CDR3 DNA by itself, 39 bases read in frame from the first base. The library was generated by RACE. TCRdb records NextSeq 500 as the sequencer. During library preparation, unique molecular identifiers were attached to individual cDNA molecules so that TCRs could be counted in a quantitative, reproducible way. For every blood RNA sample, sequencing covered both the TCR alpha and TCR beta chains. Per the original workflow: The median number of TCRs per sample was 95,638, ranging from 23,224 to 690,600. V, J and CDR3 annotation of the TCR reads was performed with the Decombinator software suite. For the PS versus PT1 abundance plots, all samples were subsampled to the same number of TCRs (28,000). TCRs were defined as expanded if absent before sensitization and observed at least eight times at the 2-week time point. TCRdb handled the public reads itself, with Q25 trimming in fastp and clone calling in MiXCR, and kept productive beta chains. Every distinct CDR3 protein forms one entry, paired with its most common genes and DNA. Clone size and V and J calls follow TCRdb, not the original study. The sample includes 90,000 to 110,000 distinct CDR3 sequences, with roughly a tenth observed a single time. About 3% of the sample is held by the ten biggest clonotypes.

Read against the paper, the sample's time point label means: patch test 2, 6 weeks after DPC sensitization. Reading the label with the study, this specimen's treatment or condition is: therapeutic diphenylcyclopropenone sensitization with weekly scalp DPC. At each patch-test visit, blood was drawn before the patch test was applied. Patients were eligible if aged 18 to 70, diagnosed with alopecia and judged suitable for DPC therapy, and pregnant patients were excluded. Unfractionated whole blood was collected in Tempus Blood RNA tubes, and total RNA was extracted from that blood. This sample comprised whole blood, obtained in connection with sensitization to the hapten diphenylcyclopropenone (DPC). The clonotype originates from a woman aged 40 to 50 with alopecia areata. Some clones in this sample may be carry-over from other donors' samples. The V gene is TRBV25-1 and the J gene is TRBJ1-1, and perhaps TRBD1 as D gene, on 6 matching bases. The CDR3 amino acid sequence is: CASSGTGRTEAFF. In nucleotide form, the sequence is TGTGCCAGCAGTGGTACAGGGCGGACTGAAGCTTTCTTT.